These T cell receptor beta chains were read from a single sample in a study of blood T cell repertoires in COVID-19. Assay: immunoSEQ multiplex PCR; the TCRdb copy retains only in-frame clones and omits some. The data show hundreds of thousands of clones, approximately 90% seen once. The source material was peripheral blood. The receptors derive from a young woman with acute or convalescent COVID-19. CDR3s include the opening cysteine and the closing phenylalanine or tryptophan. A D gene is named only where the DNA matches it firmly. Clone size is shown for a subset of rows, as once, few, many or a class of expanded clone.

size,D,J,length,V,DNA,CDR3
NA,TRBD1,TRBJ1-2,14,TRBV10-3,TGTGCCATCAGAGAGGACAGGAACTCCTATGGCTACACCTTC,CAIREDRNSYGYTF
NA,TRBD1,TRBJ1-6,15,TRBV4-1,TGCGCCAGCAGCCAATTGGGACAGGGGAATTCACCCCTCCACTTT,CASSQLGQGNSPLHF
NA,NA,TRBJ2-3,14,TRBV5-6,TGTGCCAGCAGCTTGGTCTGGGGGGCAGATACGCAGTATTTT,CASSLVWGADTQYF
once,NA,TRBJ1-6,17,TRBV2,TGTGCCAGCAGTGAATGGGGAGTCGGCGATTATAATTCACCCCTCCACTTT,CASSEWGVGDYNSPLHF
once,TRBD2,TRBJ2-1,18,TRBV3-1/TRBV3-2,TGTGCCAGCAGCCAAGTTGAATTCGGGACTACATACGGGGATGAGCAGTTCTTC,CASSQVEFGTTYGDEQFF
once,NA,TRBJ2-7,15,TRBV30,TGTGCCTGGAGTGAGGGACTTCCTACGGCCTACGAGCAGTACTTC,CAWSEGLPTAYEQYF
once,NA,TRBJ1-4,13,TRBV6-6,TGTGCCAGCAGTCGCTATCTAAATGAAAAACTGTTTTTT,CASSRYLNEKLFF
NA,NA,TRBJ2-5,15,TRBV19,TGTGCCAGTAGTACCACGGACACGAACCAAGAGACCCAGTACTTC,CASSTTDTNQETQYF
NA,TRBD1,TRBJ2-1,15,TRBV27,TGTGCCAGCAGTGGACAGGGGGCGAGGTACAATGAGCAGTTCTTC,CASSGQGARYNEQFF
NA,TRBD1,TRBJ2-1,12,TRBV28,TGTGCCAGCAGTTCCGGGACAGGGGGCGCGTTCTTC,CASSSGTGGAFF
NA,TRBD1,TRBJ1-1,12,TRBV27,TGTGCCAGCAGTACAGGGGGCACTGAAGCTTTCTTT,CASSTGGTEAFF
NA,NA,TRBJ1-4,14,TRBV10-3,TGTGCCATCAGTGAAGGTGGGGAGGCCGAAAAACTGTTTTTT,CAISEGGEAEKLFF
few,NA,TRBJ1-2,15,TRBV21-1,TGTGCCAGCAGCAAAGTTCCCAAAGAGAACTATGGCTACACCTTC,CASSKVPKENYGYTF
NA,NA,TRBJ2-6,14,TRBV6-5,TGTGCCAGCAAACAGGTGGCTGGGGCCAACGTCCTGACTTTC,CASKQVAGANVLTF
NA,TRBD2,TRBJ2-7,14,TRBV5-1,TGCGCCAGCAGCACCAACAGTCCGGGGGGAGGGCAGTACTTC,CASSTNSPGGGQYF
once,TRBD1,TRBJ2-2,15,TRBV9,TGTGCCAGCAGCGTAGGGGGACAGGGCACCGGGGAGCTGTTTTTT,CASSVGGQGTGELFF
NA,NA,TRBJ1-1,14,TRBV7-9,TGTGCCAGCAGCCACGGGGTCCCTGGCACTGAAGCTTTCTTT,CASSHGVPGTEAFF
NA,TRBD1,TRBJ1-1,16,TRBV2,TGTGCCAGCACCACGGGACAGGGGGCTCTTTACACTGAAGCTTTCTTT,CASTTGQGALYTEAFF
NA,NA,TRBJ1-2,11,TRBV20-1,TGCAGTGCTACTCTTAACTATGGCTACACCTTC,CSATLNYGYTF
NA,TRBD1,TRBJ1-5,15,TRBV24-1,TGTGCCACCAGTGAGGGACAGGTTAGCAATCAGCCCCAGCATTTT,CATSEGQVSNQPQHF
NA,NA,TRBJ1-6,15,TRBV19,TGTGCCAGTAGTATAGGGCAGGGAAGGGGTTCACCCCTCCACTTT,CASSIGQGRGSPLHF
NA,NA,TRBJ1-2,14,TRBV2,TGTGCCAGCAGAGGAACAGGGAAGGACTATGGCTACACCTTC,CASRGTGKDYGYTF
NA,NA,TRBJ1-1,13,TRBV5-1,TGCGCCAGCAGCGACCTCAGGGGAACTGAAGCTTTCTTT,CASSDLRGTEAFF
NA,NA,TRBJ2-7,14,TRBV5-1,TGCGCCAGCAGAAAAGGGGACTCCTCCTACGAGCAGTACTTC,CASRKGDSSYEQYF
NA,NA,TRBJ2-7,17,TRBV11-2,TGTGCCAGCAGCACGCCGAGACAGGCCCCATTCTCCTACGAGCAGTACTTC,CASSTPRQAPFSYEQYF
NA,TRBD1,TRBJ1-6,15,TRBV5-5,TGTGCCAGCAGCCCCAGGGACAGGAGGGATTCACCCCTCCACTTT,CASSPRDRRDSPLHF
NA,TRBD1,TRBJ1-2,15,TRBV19,TGTGCCAGTAGTATGAGGCAGGGACAGCACTATGGCTACACCTTC,CASSMRQGQHYGYTF
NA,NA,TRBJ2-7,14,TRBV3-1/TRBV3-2,TGTGCCAGCAGCCAAGGGGGTAGCGGCTACGAGCAGTACTTC,CASSQGGSGYEQYF
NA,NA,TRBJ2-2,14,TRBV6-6,TGTGCCAGCATCCACCAGTCGCTCGCCGGGGAGCTGTTTTTT,CASIHQSLAGELFF
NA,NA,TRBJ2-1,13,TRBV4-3,TGCGCCAGCAGCCCGCCCGGCTACAATGAGCAGTTCTTC,CASSPPGYNEQFF
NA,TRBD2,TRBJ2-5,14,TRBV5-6,TGTGCCAGCAGCTTGCTGCGGGGGGCGGAGACCCAGTACTTC,CASSLLRGAETQYF
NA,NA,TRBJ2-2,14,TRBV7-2,TGTGCCAGCAGCGTCGACAGTAACACCGGGGAGCTGTTTTTT,CASSVDSNTGELFF
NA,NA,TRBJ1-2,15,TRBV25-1,TGTGCCAGCAGTGACCCCCACGACAGTTTCTATGGCTACACCTTC,CASSDPHDSFYGYTF
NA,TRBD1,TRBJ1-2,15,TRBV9,TGTGCCAGCAGCCTCCGGACAGGGCCAAACTATGGCTACACCTTC,CASSLRTGPNYGYTF
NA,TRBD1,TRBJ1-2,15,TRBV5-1,TGCGCCAGCAGCTTGGAGGGGACAGGGGCTAGGGGCTACACCTTC,CASSLEGTGARGYTF
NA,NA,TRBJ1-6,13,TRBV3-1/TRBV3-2,TGTGCCAGCAGCCTAGTCTTTCGTTCACCCCTCCACTTT,CASSLVFRSPLHF
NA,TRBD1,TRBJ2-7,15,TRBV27,TGTGCCAGCAGTAGCCCGGGACAGATTACCTACGAGCAGTACTTC,CASSSPGQITYEQYF
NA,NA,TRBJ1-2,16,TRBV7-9,TGTGCCAGCAGCTTCTCAGGGACATCAGTAAGGGATGGCTACACCTTC,CASSFSGTSVRDGYTF
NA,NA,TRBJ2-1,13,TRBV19,TGTGCCAGTAGTATAAACGTGGGGGGTGAGCAGTTCTTC,CASSINVGGEQFF
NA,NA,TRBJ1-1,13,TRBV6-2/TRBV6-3,TGTGCCAGCAGTATAAAGGAGAGCACTGAAGCTTTCTTT,CASSIKESTEAFF
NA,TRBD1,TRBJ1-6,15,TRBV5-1,TGCGCCAGCAGCGGGGGACAGAGTGGAGGCTTTCCCCTCCACTTT,CASSGGQSGGFPLHF
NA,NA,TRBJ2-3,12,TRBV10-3,TGTGCCATTGACGTCGGGGGAGATACGCAGTATTTT,CAIDVGGDTQYF
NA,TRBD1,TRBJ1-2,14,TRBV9,TGTGCCAGCAGCGTAGATCCACAGGGGAATGGCTACACCTTC,CASSVDPQGNGYTF
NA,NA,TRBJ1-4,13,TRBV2,TGTGCCAGCAGTCTAGGGGCTAAAGAAAAACTGTTTTTT,CASSLGAKEKLFF
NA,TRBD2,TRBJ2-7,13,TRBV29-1,TGCAGCGTTTTAGCGGGGGGGCCCTACGAGCAGTACTTC,CSVLAGGPYEQYF
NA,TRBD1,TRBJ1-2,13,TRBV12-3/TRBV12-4,TGTGCCAGCAACCCCGGGACAGTCTATGGCTACACCTTC,CASNPGTVYGYTF
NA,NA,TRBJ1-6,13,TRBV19,TGTGCCAGTAGTAACAGCCAAAATTCACCCCTCCACTTT,CASSNSQNSPLHF
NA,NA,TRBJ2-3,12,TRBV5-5,TGTGCCAGCAGCTTTCCGAGAGATACGCAGTATTTT,CASSFPRDTQYF
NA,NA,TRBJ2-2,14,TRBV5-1,TGCGCCAGCAGCTTTACAGGGATAGGCGGGGAGCTGTTTTTT,CASSFTGIGGELFF
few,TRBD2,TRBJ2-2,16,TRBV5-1,TGCGCCAGCCAGACAACCGGGACTAGCGGCGGCGGGGAGCTGTTTTTT,CASQTTGTSGGGELFF
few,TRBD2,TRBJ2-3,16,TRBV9,TGTGCCAGCAGCGTAGGACTAGCGGGGGGTACAGATACGCAGTATTTT,CASSVGLAGGTDTQYF
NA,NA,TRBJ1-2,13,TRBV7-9,TGTGCCAGTTCTCTAGGGGTTAACTATGGCTACACCTTC,CASSLGVNYGYTF
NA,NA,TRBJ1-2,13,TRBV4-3,TGCGCCAGCAGCCGATGGTCGGGAGATGGCTACACCTTC,CASSRWSGDGYTF